These 7 T cell receptor beta chains share one sample of origin, sequenced in a study of shared clonotypes between healthy human individuals. Measured with immunoSEQ multiplex PCR; TCRdb has only the in-frame clones, and not every one. Of 600,000 to 750,000 clones in the sample, 72% were seen once. Sequences were obtained from memory CD4+ T cells sorted from blood. Documented subset: CD45RA-negative fraction. The receptors come from a woman in her thirties in good health.

About this clone: A junction end diverges from the germline sequence, so it may reflect a read error. V usage is TRBV30 and J usage is TRBJ2-3, with D possibly called TRBD1 or TRBD2 (6 bases each). CDR3 size: 12 residues. Germline V gene sequence: CDR1 GTSNPN, CDR2 SVGIG (reference sequence). The CDR3 sequence is CARRGSTDTQYF. The DNA for the CDR3 is TGTGCCCGGAGGGGGAGCACAGATACGCAGTATTTT.

The CDR3 DNA follows: TGTGCCAGCAGCTTATCTGGGGTCGGGGAGCTGTTTTTT. This gives the protein CASSLSGVGELFF. The chain has TRBV7-2 and TRBJ2-2, with D unresolved. Trimming cost V 2 bases and J 7 bases, with 8 bases left between them. The CDR3 is 13 amino acids. Germline lookup yields CDR1 SGHTA and CDR2 FQGNSA.

V and J are TRBV14 and TRBJ2-7, with 14 bases matching TRBD2. V shed 4 bases and J 3 bases; nucleotides not matched to a gene: 5. Germline V CDR1 and CDR2: SGHDN, FVKESK. The CDR3 contains 16 residues. The CDR3 sequence: CASSLGTSGRDYEQYF. The CDR3 nucleotides read TGTGCCAGCAGCCTGGGGACTAGCGGGAGAGACTACGAGCAGTACTTC.

The rearrangement uses TRBV15 and TRBJ1-4; no clear D. Per the germline V gene, CDR1 is LNHNV and CDR2 is YYDKDF (reference sequence). The CDR3 spans 16 residues. V was clipped by 0 bases and J by 8 bases, with 16 bases between them. CDR3 bases: TGTGCCACCAGCAGAGAGAGGCAGAGAACGCGGGAAAAACTGTTTTTT. Protein product: CATSRERQRTREKLFF. The whole variable domain, filled in from reference TRBV15 and TRBJ1-4, reads DAMVIQNPRYQVTQFGKPVTLSCSQTLNHNVMYWYQQKSSQAPKLLFHYYDKDFNNEADTPDNFQSRRPNTSFCFLDIRSPGLGDTAMYLCATSRERQRTREKLFFGSGTQLSVL.

V is TRBV25-1 and J is TRBJ2-7, with D possibly TRBD2 on 5 matching bases. V was clipped by 6 bases and J by 1 base, with 13 bases between them. CDR3 length: 14 amino acids. The germline V gene has CDR1 MGHDK and CDR2 SYGVNS. CDR3 nucleotide sequence: TGTGCCAGCAGCGGGCAGGAGGAATCCTACGAGCAGTACTTC. Protein: CASSGQEESYEQYF.

The genes are TRBV5-1 and TRBJ1-4, with D possibly matching TRBD1 (6 bases). V lost 4 bases and J lost 3, with 16 bases in between. The CDR3 has 16 residues. Germline values: CDR1 SGHRS, CDR2 YFSETQ. CDR3 protein: CASSPKGGASNEKLFF. The CDR3 nucleotides read TGCGCCAGCAGCCCCAAGGGGGGGGCTTCTAATGAAAAACTGTTTTTT.

The chain combines TRBV27 with TRBJ1-5; possible D gene TRBD1, 5 bases. This CDR3 region has 15 residues. Germline lookup yields CDR1 MNHEY and CDR2 SMNVEV (reference sequence). V lost 8 bases and J lost 1, with 15 bases in between. Written as DNA, the CDR3 is TGTGCCAGCGGCCTCAGGGAGGACAGCAATCAGCCCCAGCATTTT. This codes for CASGLREDSNQPQHF.